This T cell receptor beta chain comes out of a study of blood T cell repertoires in COVID-19. Study information: Acute-phase and convalescent COVID-19 samples originated in the United States, Italy and Spain. T cells, B-cell-depleted T cells, or PBMCs supplied cDNA or gDNA.

Clones were sequenced by immunoSEQ multiplex PCR, and TCRdb holds only the in-frame ones, with some missing. This sample has 150,000 to 200,000 clones, with roughly 90% found just once. Source material: PBMCs or T cells enriched from blood (not recorded which). The clonotype originates from a woman in her 30s who had recovered from COVID-19.

This CDR3 is CATSRESETGWYEQYF. DNA for the CDR3: TGTGCCACCAGCAGGGAGAGTGAGACAGGATGGTACGAGCAGTACTTC. The chain employs TRBV15 and TRBJ2-7; tentatively, D is TRBD1 (6 bases). From germline, CDR1 is LNHNV and CDR2 YYDKDF (reference sequence). The CDR3 sequence is 16 residues long. Trimming took off 3 bases at V and 4 bases at J, with 19 bases between the two ends.